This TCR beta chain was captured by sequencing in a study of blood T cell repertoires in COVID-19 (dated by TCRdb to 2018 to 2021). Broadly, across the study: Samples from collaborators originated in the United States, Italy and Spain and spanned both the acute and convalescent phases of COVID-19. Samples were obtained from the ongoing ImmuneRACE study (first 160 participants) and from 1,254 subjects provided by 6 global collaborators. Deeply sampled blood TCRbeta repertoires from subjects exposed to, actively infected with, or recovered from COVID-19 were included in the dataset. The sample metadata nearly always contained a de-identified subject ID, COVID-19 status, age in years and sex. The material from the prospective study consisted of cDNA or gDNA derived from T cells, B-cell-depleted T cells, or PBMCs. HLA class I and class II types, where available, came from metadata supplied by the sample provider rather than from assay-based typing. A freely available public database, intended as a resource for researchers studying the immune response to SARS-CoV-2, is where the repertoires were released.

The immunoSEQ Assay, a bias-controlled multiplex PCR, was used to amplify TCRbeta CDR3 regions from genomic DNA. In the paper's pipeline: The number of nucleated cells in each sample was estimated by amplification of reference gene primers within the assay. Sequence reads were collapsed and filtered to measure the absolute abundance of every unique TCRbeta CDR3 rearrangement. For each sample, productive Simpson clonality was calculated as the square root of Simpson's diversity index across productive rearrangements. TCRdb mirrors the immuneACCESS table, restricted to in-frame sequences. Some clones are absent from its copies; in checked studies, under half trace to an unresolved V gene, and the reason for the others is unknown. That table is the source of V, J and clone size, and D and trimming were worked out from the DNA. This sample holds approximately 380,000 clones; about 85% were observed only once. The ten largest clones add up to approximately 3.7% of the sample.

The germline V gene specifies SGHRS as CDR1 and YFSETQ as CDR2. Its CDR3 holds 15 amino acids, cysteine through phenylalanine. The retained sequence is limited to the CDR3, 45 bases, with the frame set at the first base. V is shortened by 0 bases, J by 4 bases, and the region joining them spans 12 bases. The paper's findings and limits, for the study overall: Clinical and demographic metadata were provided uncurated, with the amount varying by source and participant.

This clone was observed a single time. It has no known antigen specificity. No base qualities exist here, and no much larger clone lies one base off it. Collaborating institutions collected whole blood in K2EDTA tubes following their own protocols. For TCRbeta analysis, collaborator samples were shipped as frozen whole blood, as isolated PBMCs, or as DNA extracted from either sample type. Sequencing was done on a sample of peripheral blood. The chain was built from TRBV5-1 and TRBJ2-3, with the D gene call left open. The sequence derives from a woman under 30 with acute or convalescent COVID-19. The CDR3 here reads CASSLEFLRPDTQYF. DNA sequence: TGCGCCAGCAGCTTGGAGTTCTTGCGTCCAGATACGCAGTATTTT.